These 30 T cell receptor beta chains originate from one sample sequenced in a study of cytomegalovirus exposure and HLA in healthy donors. Researchers ran the PCR with 60 Vbeta and 13 Jbeta primers. The method was immunoSEQ multiplex PCR; TCRdb's version includes in-frame clones alone and lacks a portion of them. The data show 95,000 to 150,000 clones, more than 80% seen once. The sequenced material came from PBMCs. The receptors here all came from a man aged 35 to 55 in good health and CMV-seronegative.

The chain uses TRBV6-1 and TRBJ1-1; perhaps TRBD1 as D (6 bases). Germline V lookup: CDR1 MNHNS, CDR2 SASEGT. Deletions cut 7 bases from V and 9 bases from J, with 21 bases between. CDR3 length equals 14 residues. The CDR3 sequence: CASMETHREPKAFF. CDR3 bases: TGTGCCAGCATGGAGACCCACAGGGAGCCTAAAGCTTTCTTT.

This chain uses TRBV7-2 with TRBJ2-1; D uncertain. The germline V and J ends were trimmed by 5 bases and 3 bases, with 17 bases remaining between them. This CDR3 is built from 16 residues. Germline lookup yields CDR1 SGHTA and CDR2 FQGNSA. The CDR3 nucleotides read TGTGCCAGCAGCCCTCAATCAGATTCCTTCTACAATGAGCAGTTCTTC. Encoded protein: CASSPQSDSFYNEQFF.

This rearrangement joins TRBV18 to TRBJ2-7, with TRBD1 matching over 10 bases. The CDR3 runs to 16 residues. J was trimmed by 3 bases and V by 3 bases; bases with no gene match: 8. CDR1 is KGHSH and CDR2 is LQKENI in the germline V gene. CDR3 in amino acids: CASSPFEGQGIYEQYF. The CDR3 DNA follows: TGTGCCAGCTCACCTTTTGAGGGACAGGGGATCTACGAGCAGTACTTC. Full variable domain (rest looked up from reference TRBV18 and TRBJ2-7): NAGVMQNPRHLVRRRGQEARLRCSPMKGHSHVYWYRQLPEEGLKFMVYLQKENIIDESGMPKERFSAEFPKEGPSILRIQQVVRGDSAAYFCASSPFEGQGIYEQYFGPGTRLTVT.

CDR3 bases: TGTGCCAGCAAATATAGCCAGGGGTCAGAGCAGTTCTTC. Protein: CASKYSQGSEQFF. This chain connects TRBV6-5 to TRBJ2-1; tentative D call: TRBD1 (6 bases). The CDR3 runs 13 residues. Germline assignment: CDR1 MNHEY and CDR2 SVGAGI. V lost 7 bases, J lost 10 bases, and 17 bases lay in between.

V usage is TRBV28 and J usage is TRBJ1-1; perhaps TRBD1 as D (6 bases). The CDR3 is 15 residues long. Germline V gene data show CDR1 as MDHEN and CDR2 as SYDVKM. The germline V and J ends were trimmed by 6 bases and 0 bases, with 14 bases remaining between them. CDR3 sequence reads: CASSGGGPMNTEAFF. The CDR3 nucleotides read TGTGCCAGCAGCGGGGGGGGGCCCATGAACACTGAAGCTTTCTTT.

The V and J genes are TRBV27 and TRBJ2-7; TRBD1 is a possible D gene (6 bases). V shed 1 base and J shed 4 bases, with 11 bases lying between them. Germline loops: CDR1 MNHEY, CDR2 SMNVEV (reference sequence). The CDR3 sequence is 14 residues long. This chain's CDR3 is CASSLLGQGYEQYF. In DNA, the CDR3 is TGTGCCAGCAGTTTATTAGGGCAGGGGTACGAGCAGTACTTC.

The chain combines TRBV5-1 with TRBJ1-4; 11 positions match TRBD1. This CDR3 spans 17 amino acids. V shed 3 bases, J shed 0 bases, and the junction held 4 bases outside the gene matches. CDR1 SGHRS and CDR2 YFSETQ come from the germline V gene. This CDR3 is CASSYGTGGPTNEKLFF. The CDR3 bases are TGCGCCAGCAGCTATGGGACAGGGGGTCCAACTAATGAAAAACTGTTTTTT.

The rearrangement joins TRBV29-1 to TRBJ1-4, with TRBD1 matching over 9 bases. The V segment lost 6 bases and the J segment 12 bases; nucleotides outside the gene matches: 11. Germline V CDR1 and CDR2: SQVTM, ANQGSEA. The CDR3 consists of 13 residues. CDR3 in amino acids: CSVKPPGQGELFF. The CDR3 DNA reads as TGCAGCGTCAAGCCCCCGGGACAGGGAGAACTGTTTTTT.

The rearrangement uses TRBV5-1 and TRBJ2-2, with 7 bases fitting TRBD1. The germline V gene encodes CDR1 SGHRS and CDR2 YFSETQ. V lost 3 bases to trimming and J lost 3 bases; unmatched junction nucleotides: 5. The CDR3 is made up of 15 amino acids. CDR3 loop: CASSSRGGDTGELFF. Here the CDR3 DNA reads TGCGCCAGCAGCTCCCGAGGGGGCGACACCGGGGAGCTGTTTTTT.

This chain links TRBV29-1 with TRBJ1-1, with TRBD1 matching 7 bases. V was pared by 4 bases and J by 6 bases, with 14 bases of the junction left unmatched. Germline V gene lookup returns CDR1 SQVTM and CDR2 ANQGSEA. This CDR3 is built from 15 residues. CDR3 bases: TGCAGCGTTGCACAGGGGAACACGTATGGCGCTGAAGCTTTCTTT. It translates to CSVAQGNTYGAEAFF.

In DNA form, the CDR3 reads TGTGCCAGCAGCCGTAGGGGATCTGAGCCAGATACGCAGTATTTT. It translates to CASSRRGSEPDTQYF. The chain links TRBV9 to TRBJ2-3; tentatively, D is TRBD1 (5 bases). With 4 bases removed from V and 4 bases from J, the gap between germline ends came to 16 bases. The germline V gene has CDR1 SGDLS and CDR2 YYNGEE. This CDR3 is 15 amino acids long.

J is TRBJ2-7 and V is TRBV5-1, with 9 bases that match TRBD1. V shed 3 bases and J 6 bases; nucleotides not matched to a gene: 7. Germline-derived CDR1 and CDR2 are SGHRS and YFSETQ. The CDR3 has 14 amino acids. The chain's CDR3 is CASSSAGTGIEQYF. The CDR3 DNA reads as TGCGCCAGCAGCTCGGCCGGGACAGGGATCGAGCAGTACTTC. Variable domain in full (rest from reference TRBV5-1 and TRBJ2-7): KAGVTQTPRYLIKTRGQQVTLSCSPISGHRSVSWYQQTPGQGLQFLFEYFSETQRNKGNFPGRFSGRQFSNSRSEMNVSTLELGDSALYLCASSSAGTGIEQYFGPGTRLTVT.

The rearrangement uses TRBV7-9 and TRBJ1-4; possible D gene TRBD1, 5 bases. The CDR3 spans 13 residues. CDR1 and CDR2 (germline): SEHNR, FQNEAQ (reference sequence). V was trimmed by 6 bases and J by 5 bases, leaving 10 bases between them. DNA of the CDR3: TGTGCCAGCAGTTCAGGGCCAAATGAAAAACTGTTTTTT. It specifies CASSSGPNEKLFF.

This clone was observed a handful of times. J is TRBJ1-5 and V is TRBV2, with TRBD1 as a possible D gene (5 bases). The V and J ends lost 2 bases and 9 bases respectively, with 14 bases between them. The V gene's germline CDR1 is SNHLY and CDR2 FYNNEI. The CDR3 covers 14 residues. The DNA of the CDR3 is TGTGCCAGCAGTGAACAGGGCGGCCAGTGGCCCCAGCATTTT. It translates to CASSEQGGQWPQHF.

The V gene is TRBV6-5, the J gene TRBJ2-3, with D tentatively TRBD1 (5 bases). The CDR3 is made up of 14 amino acids. The V gene lost 5 bases and the J gene lost 3 bases, with 12 bases spanning the gap. Germline V CDR1 and CDR2: MNHEY, SVGAGI. CDR3 DNA: TGTGCCAGCAGTCACGCTCCAGGGACAGATACGCAGTATTTT. It encodes CASSHAPGTDTQYF.

This clone was detected a few times. The J gene is TRBJ1-2, the V gene TRBV4-3, with D unresolved. This CDR3 region has 14 residues. CDR1 is LGHNA and CDR2 is YSLEER in the germline V gene. V lost 0 bases and J 4 bases, leaving 9 bases between the germline ends. In DNA, the CDR3 is TGCGCCAGCAGCCAAGAATTTGTCGGCTATGGCTACACCTTC. This encodes CASSQEFVGYGYTF.

The rearrangement joins TRBV30 to TRBJ1-5; 11 nucleotides align to TRBD1. The germline V gene encodes CDR1 GTSNPN and CDR2 SVGIG (reference sequence). The CDR3 extends over 15 amino acids. With 8 bases clipped from V and 7 bases from J, the junction kept 13 bases outside the gene matches. The CDR3 region is CALRTGGAYSQPQHF. CDR3 coding DNA: TGTGCCCTAAGGACAGGGGGCGCTTATAGCCAGCCCCAGCATTTT.

The chain couples TRBV5-4 to TRBJ1-1; TRBD1 agrees at 8 bases. The CDR3 totals 16 residues. The trim removed 2 bases at V and 4 bases at J, leaving 10 bases unmatched. Germline V gives CDR1 SGHNT, CDR2 YYREEE (reference sequence). This CDR3 is CASSFPKTGVATEAFF. The DNA for the CDR3 is TGTGCCAGCAGCTTCCCAAAGACAGGGGTGGCCACTGAAGCTTTCTTT.

The chain combines TRBV5-1 with TRBJ2-6, with 8 bases aligning to TRBD2. The V gene's germline CDR1 is SGHRS and CDR2 YFSETQ. The ends lost 4 bases at V and 4 bases at J; junction bases unmatched: 4. CDR3 size: 15 residues. The CDR3 spells CASSREGSGANVLTF. CDR3 nucleotides: TGCGCCAGCAGCCGGGAGGGGAGCGGGGCCAACGTCCTGACTTTC. Full variable domain (rest looked up from reference TRBV5-1 and TRBJ2-6): KAGVTQTPRYLIKTRGQQVTLSCSPISGHRSVSWYQQTPGQGLQFLFEYFSETQRNKGNFPGRFSGRQFSNSRSEMNVSTLELGDSALYLCASSREGSGANVLTFGAGSRLTVL.

The genes are TRBV27 and TRBJ2-1; 7 bases are shared with TRBD1. This CDR3 has 16 amino acids. The junction had 12 bases not matched to a gene; V was cut back by 6 bases and J by 4 bases. CDR1 MNHEY and CDR2 SMNVEV come from the germline V gene (reference sequence). The CDR3 spells CASSSGTETFYNEQFF. CDR3 bases: TGTGCCAGCAGCTCCGGGACAGAGACGTTTTACAATGAGCAGTTCTTC.

The chain links TRBV9 to TRBJ2-5; 7 bases map to TRBD1. In germline, CDR1 is SGDLS, CDR2 YYNGEE. Trimming took 5 bases from V and 1 from J; bases not matched to a gene: 5. The CDR3 spans 14 residues. Here the CDR3 reads CASSRDSLQETQYF. The DNA for the CDR3 is TGTGCCAGCAGTAGGGACAGCCTCCAAGAGACCCAGTACTTC. Based on the CDR3 plus reference TRBV9 and TRBJ2-5, the full variable domain is DSGVTQTPKHLITATGQRVTLRCSPRSGDLSVYWYQQSLDQGLQFLIQYYNGEERAKGNILERFSAQQFPDLHSELNLSSLELGDSALYFCASSRDSLQETQYFGPGTRLLVL.

The chain combines TRBV5-1 with TRBJ1-4; TRBD1 agrees at 8 bases. The CDR3 has 18 residues. The germline V gene has CDR1 SGHRS and CDR2 YFSETQ. The V gene end was trimmed by 2 bases and the J gene end by 7 bases; junction bases not matched to a gene: 16. The DNA of the CDR3 is TGCGCCAGCAGCTTAGCAGGACAGGGAGGAGGGTACGGTGAAAAACTGTTTTTT. This encodes CASSLAGQGGGYGEKLFF.

This chain uses TRBV9 with TRBJ2-1; 10 bases match TRBD1. The CDR3 is 16 residues long. The V gene's germline CDR1 is SGDLS and CDR2 YYNGEE. Trimming cost V 2 bases and J 7 bases; bases outside gene matches: 9. CDR3 sequence reads: CASSVGTGQGRNEQFF. Here the CDR3 DNA reads TGTGCCAGCAGCGTGGGGACGGGACAGGGGAGGAATGAGCAGTTCTTC.

The rearrangement joins TRBV5-4 to TRBJ2-5; 7 bases are shared with TRBD2. The ends lost 4 bases at V and 5 bases at J; junction bases unmatched: 8. Germline CDR1 SGHNT, CDR2 YYREEE (reference sequence). The CDR3 consists of 14 residues. The CDR3 loop is CASSPDRTRETQYF. The CDR3 DNA sequence: TGTGCCAGCAGCCCGGACCGGACTAGGGAGACCCAGTACTTC.

V and J are TRBV2 and TRBJ2-1; TRBD1 aligns across 11 bases. This CDR3 region has 14 residues. V lost 3 bases to trimming and J lost 9 bases; unmatched junction nucleotides: 4. The germline V gene encodes CDR1 SNHLY and CDR2 FYNNEI. CDR3 residues: CASSEGQGDGEQFF. CDR3 DNA: TGTGCCAGCAGTGAGGGACAGGGGGACGGTGAGCAGTTCTTC.

The genes are TRBV6-5 and TRBJ1-3, with D unclear. Germline CDR1 and CDR2: MNHEY and SVGAGI. Deletions cut 9 bases from V and 7 bases from J, with 10 bases between. The CDR3 extends over 11 amino acids. CDR3 region: CASGRENTIYF. CDR3 DNA sequence: TGTGCCAGTGGCCGGGAGAACACCATATATTTT.

The rearrangement links TRBV6-1 to TRBJ1-5, with 7 bases lining up with TRBD1. The CDR3 length is 17 residues. Germline CDR1 reads MNHNS; CDR2 reads SASEGT. V shed 4 bases and J 0 bases; nucleotides not matched to a gene: 9. The CDR3 sequence is CASSGSGQSYSNQPQHF. The DNA of the CDR3 is TGTGCCAGCAGTGGTTCGGGACAGAGTTATAGCAATCAGCCCCAGCATTTT.

The chain is built from TRBV29-1 and TRBJ1-2, with D perhaps TRBD1 (6 bases). The V gene's germline CDR1 is SQVTM and CDR2 ANQGSEA. V lost 6 bases and J lost 3, with 8 bases in between. The CDR3 has 11 amino acids. In DNA, the CDR3 is TGCAGCGTAGGGGGGGACTATGGCTACACCTTC. Translated, it gives CSVGGDYGYTF. Full variable domain (missing parts from reference TRBV29-1 and TRBJ1-2): SAVISQKPSRDICQRGTSLTIQCQVDSQVTMMFWYRQQPGQSLTLIATANQGSEATYESGFVIDKFPISRPNLTFSTLTVSNMSPEDSSIYLCSVGGDYGYTFGSGTRLTVV.

V usage is TRBV27 and J usage is TRBJ2-7; D is unresolved. Trimming left V 10 bases short and J 2 bases short, with 21 bases between. The CDR3 covers 15 residues. The germline V gene encodes CDR1 MNHEY and CDR2 SMNVEV (reference sequence). For the CDR3, the DNA is TGTGCCACAGCTTATTCGCAGGCCACCACCTACGAGCAGTACTTC. Translated, it gives CATAYSQATTYEQYF.

J is TRBJ1-1 and V is TRBV30, with TRBD1 as a possible D gene (5 bases). The germline V and J ends were trimmed by 8 bases and 4 bases, with 17 bases remaining between them. Germline V gives CDR1 GTSNPN, CDR2 SVGIG (reference sequence). The CDR3 is 13 residues long. The CDR3 nucleotides read TGTGCCGGCACCAGGGACTCGAGCACTGAAGCTTTCTTT. It is translated as CAGTRDSSTEAFF.